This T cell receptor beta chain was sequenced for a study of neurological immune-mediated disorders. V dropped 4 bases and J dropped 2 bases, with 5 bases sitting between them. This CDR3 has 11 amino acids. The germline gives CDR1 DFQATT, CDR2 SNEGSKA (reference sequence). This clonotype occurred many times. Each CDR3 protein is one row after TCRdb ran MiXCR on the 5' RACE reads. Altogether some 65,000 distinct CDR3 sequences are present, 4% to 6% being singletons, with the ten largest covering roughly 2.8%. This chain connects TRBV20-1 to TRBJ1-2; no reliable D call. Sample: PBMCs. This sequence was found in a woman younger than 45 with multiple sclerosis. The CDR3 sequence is CSAMYNYGYTF. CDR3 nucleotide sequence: TGCAGTGCTATGTACAACTATGGCTACACCTTC.